The 23 T cell receptor beta chains given below trace back to one sample, sequenced in a study of molecular identifiers for immune sequencing clone quantification. TCRdb re-analysed the PCR reads in MiXCR, keeping a single row per CDR3 protein. The sample contains about half a million distinct CDR3 sequences, 20% to 25% of which appear only once. Sequenced input: naive CD8+ T cells from blood, with Jurkat cell RNA spiked in. Subset described: FACS-sorted CD8+CD4-CCR7+CD45RA+ naive T cells. The receptors were gathered from a human donor in good health. Some libraries in this study had Jurkat cell RNA spiked in.

The V call is TRBV30, the J call TRBJ1-2; 10 nucleotides agree with TRBD1. The CDR3 totals 15 residues. V gave up 3 bases and J gave up 7 bases; unmatched junction bases: 11. Germline assignment: CDR1 GTSNPN and CDR2 SVGIG (reference sequence). CDR3 region: CAWRQTDRGRVGYTF. For the CDR3, the DNA is TGTGCCTGGAGACAAACCGACAGGGGGCGCGTTGGCTACACCTTC.

The gene calls are TRBV4-1 and TRBJ1-1, with TRBD1 identical over 7 bases. The CDR3 is made up of 17 amino acids. Per the germline V gene, CDR1 is MGHRA and CDR2 is YSYEKL. The junction had 9 bases not matched to a gene; V was cut back by 2 bases and J by 0 bases. CDR3 bases: TGCGCCAGCAGCCAACCTGGACAGGAGGCCATGAACACTGAAGCTTTCTTT. The encoded protein is CASSQPGQEAMNTEAFF.

This chain connects TRBV12-3 or TRBV12-4 to TRBJ1-1; D perhaps matches TRBD1 (5 bases). The CDR3 loop spans 15 amino acids. V lost 3 bases and J lost 4, with 15 bases in between. CDR3 region: CASSFSPGGGTEAFF. CDR3 coding DNA: TGTGCCAGCAGTTTTAGTCCGGGCGGGGGCACTGAAGCTTTCTTT.

As regards this clonotype: Given a much more abundant clone one base away, this may be a read error. This chain joins TRBV7-8 and TRBJ2-1; D possibly corresponds to TRBD2 (5 bases). The CDR3 contains 13 residues. Trimming removed 5 bases at V and 8 bases at J, with 13 bases between. CDR1 and CDR2 from the germline V gene are SGHVS and FQNEAQ. The CDR3 DNA reads TGTGCCAGCAGCCCCCCCCTGCGGGATGAGCAGTTCTTC. Its translation: CASSPPLRDEQFF.

This clonotype has a handful of counts. This chain links TRBV6-2 or TRBV6-3 with TRBJ1-6, with D possibly TRBD1 on 5 matching bases. There are 14 residues in the CDR3. Trimming took off 8 bases at V and 0 bases at J, with 8 bases between the two ends. Germline assignment: CDR1 MNHEY and CDR2 SVGEGT. The CDR3, as DNA: TGTGCCAGCGGAGACAGCTCCTATAATTCACCCCTCCACTTT. It yields the protein CASGDSSYNSPLHF.

The chain carries TRBV30 and TRBJ2-7; either TRBD1 or TRBD2 may supply D (5 bases each). V gave up 1 base and J gave up 0 bases, with 13 bases separating them. The germline V gene has CDR1 GTSNPN and CDR2 SVGIG (reference sequence). This CDR3 region has 15 residues. CDR3 protein: CAWSDRDGSSYEQYF. In DNA form, the CDR3 reads TGTGCCTGGAGTGACCGGGACGGAAGCTCCTACGAGCAGTACTTC.

This clonotype was recorded at least ten times. The chain employs TRBV7-2 and TRBJ2-3; D perhaps matches TRBD1 (5 bases). CDR1 is SGHTA and CDR2 is FQGNSA in the germline V gene. V lost 1 base and J lost 0, with 11 bases in between. The CDR3 is made up of 16 amino acids. The CDR3 DNA sequence: TGTGCCAGCAGCTTAGTAGCAAGACAGAGCACAGATACGCAGTATTTT. Protein sequence: CASSLVARQSTDTQYF.

This clonotype appeared many times. The chain uses TRBV27 and TRBJ1-1, with TRBD1 matching 10 bases. Trimming cost V 6 bases and J 3 bases; bases outside gene matches: 7. Germline loops: CDR1 MNHEY, CDR2 SMNVEV (reference sequence). The CDR3 is made up of 15 amino acids. The CDR3 DNA sequence: TGTGCCAGCAGGGGGGTGACAGGGGGCTACACTGAAGCTTTCTTT. This translates into CASRGVTGGYTEAFF.

The table lists this clonotype with many counts. The CDR3 protein is CASSRKQDTYYGYTF. For the CDR3, the DNA is TGCGCCAGCAGCCGGAAACAGGACACATACTATGGCTACACCTTC. The rearrangement joins TRBV4-3 to TRBJ1-2; maybe TRBD1 (5 bases). Germline V gene sequence: CDR1 LGHNA, CDR2 YSLEER. V lost 4 bases and J 3 bases, leaving 15 bases between the germline ends. This CDR3 contains 15 residues.

Comments on this clonotype: This may come from a read error, since a much larger clone is one base off. The chain employs TRBV4-3 and TRBJ2-3; D possibly corresponds to TRBD1 (5 bases). The end of the DNA aligns better with TRBJ1-5, so the J call may be wrong. The CDR3 has 14 residues. The germline V gene encodes CDR1 LGHNA and CDR2 YSLEER. The CDR3 sequence: CASSHWDGGYTQHF. The CDR3 DNA is TGCGCCAGCAGCCATTGGGACGGCGGATATACGCAGCATTTT.

This clonotype has ten or more counts. The chain uses TRBV6-2 or TRBV6-3 and TRBJ2-1; the D call may be TRBD1 or TRBD2 (5 bases each). The V and J ends lost 7 bases and 5 bases respectively, with 12 bases between them. CDR3 length: 13 amino acids. Germline CDR1 reads MNHEY; CDR2 reads SVGEGT. CDR3 region: CASTLGTNNEQFF. Here the CDR3 DNA reads TGTGCCAGCACCCTTGGGACCAACAATGAGCAGTTCTTC.

This clonotype was observed at least ten times. The rearrangement uses TRBV7-9 and TRBJ2-7; D unresolved. Looked up from germline, CDR1 is SEHNR and CDR2 is FQNEAQ (reference sequence). CDR3 length: 11 amino acids. V lost 8 bases, J lost 6 bases, and 11 bases lay in between. CDR3 coding DNA: TGTGCCAGCCAACTCGTGGGCGAGCAGTACTTC. This codes for CASQLVGEQYF.

This clonotype was counted between two and nine times. This sequence joins TRBV7-9 and TRBJ2-1; D ambiguous. CDR3 size: 13 residues. V was cut by 5 bases and J by 3 bases, with 8 bases left in between. In germline, CDR1 is SEHNR, CDR2 FQNEAQ (reference sequence). CDR3 region: CASSLSNYNEQFF. CDR3 sequence (DNA): TGTGCCAGCAGCCTGAGCAACTACAATGAGCAGTTCTTC. Using reference TRBV7-9 and TRBJ2-1 for the parts outside the CDR3, the full variable domain is DTGVSQNPRHKITKRGQNVTFRCDPISEHNRLYWYRQTLGQGPEFLTYFQNEAQLEKSRLLSDRFSAERPKGSFSTLEIQRTEQGDSAMYLCASSLSNYNEQFFGPGTRLTVL.

This clonotype was seen repeatedly, ten times or more. This chain connects TRBV12-3 or TRBV12-4 to TRBJ2-3; a weak D match, TRBD1 (5 bases). V lost 5 bases, J lost 2 bases, and 11 bases lay in between. The CDR3 length is 14 residues. The CDR3 sequence is CASSHIGVTDTQYF. CDR3 coding DNA: TGTGCCAGCAGTCATATAGGGGTCACAGATACGCAGTATTTT.

In its sample, this clonotype was seen a few times. This chain links TRBV28 with TRBJ2-7; the D gene is possibly TRBD2 (6 bases). The CDR3 loop spans 20 amino acids. The V end was cut by 6 bases, the J end by 1 base, with 31 bases between. Germline values: CDR1 MDHEN, CDR2 SYDVKM. CDR3 protein: CASSITGTPRRPEGSYEQYF. DNA of the CDR3: TGTGCCAGCAGCATTACCGGGACTCCACGAAGACCCGAAGGATCCTACGAGCAGTACTTC.

A word on this clonotype: It may be a read error: a sequence one base away is much more abundant. The chain combines TRBV6-5 with TRBJ1-1; 7 nucleotides line up with TRBD1. This CDR3 is built from 14 residues. Germline V lookup: CDR1 MNHEY, CDR2 SVGAGI. Trimming at V came to 6 bases and at J to 3 bases, leaving 7 bases not matched to a gene. CDR3 coding DNA: TGTGCCAGCAGACCAGAAGGACAGGACACTGAAGCTTTCTTT. Translation gives CASRPEGQDTEAFF.

The chain recombines TRBV28 with TRBJ2-7, with a possible D match to TRBD1 (5 bases). Germline CDR1 is MDHEN and CDR2 is SYDVKM. The V end lost 5 bases, the J end lost 5 bases, and 19 bases lay between the germline ends. CDR3 length: 15 residues. The CDR3 sequence: CASSRSRSGIHEQYF. CDR3 nucleotide sequence: TGTGCCAGCAGTCGGTCCAGGTCAGGGATCCACGAGCAGTACTTC.

This clonotype was observed a few times. The J gene is TRBJ1-1, the V gene TRBV20-1; D gene uncertain. Germline CDR1 DFQATT, CDR2 SNEGSKA (reference sequence). This CDR3 has 16 amino acids. V dropped 1 base and J dropped 0 bases, with 15 bases sitting between them. The CDR3, as DNA: TGCAGTGCTAGAGCTAGCGCAGGACTCTTGAACACTGAAGCTTTCTTT. Protein: CSARASAGLLNTEAFF.

The table lists this clonotype with a few counts. CDR3 protein: CASSFSGSSPDTQYF. CDR3 bases: TGTGCCAGCAGCTTTAGCGGGAGTAGCCCAGATACGCAGTATTTT. The chain is built from TRBV7-9 and TRBJ2-3; 9 nucleotides match TRBD2. V was clipped by 3 bases and J by 4 bases; unmatched bases: 5. This CDR3 has 15 residues. CDR1 SEHNR and CDR2 FQNEAQ come from the germline V gene (reference sequence). The full variable domain, in which reference TRBV7-9 and TRBJ2-3 provide the parts outside the CDR3, is DTGVSQNPRHKITKRGQNVTFRCDPISEHNRLYWYRQTLGQGPEFLTYFQNEAQLEKSRLLSDRFSAERPKGSFSTLEIQRTEQGDSAMYLCASSFSGSSPDTQYFGPGTRLTVL.

Remarks on this clonotype: This may come from a read error, since a much larger clone is one base off. A read error is likely, as this CDR3 ends without the conserved phenylalanine or tryptophan. J is TRBJ2-3 and V is TRBV27; D could derive from TRBD1 or TRBD2 (5 bases each). Germline values: CDR1 MNHEY, CDR2 SMNVEV (reference sequence). Trimming took off 0 bases at V and 4 bases at J, with 8 bases between the two ends. The CDR3 covers 14 residues. In DNA, the CDR3 is TGTGCCAGCAGTTTATCGATGGGGGCAGATACGCAGTATTCT. Translation gives CASSLSMGADTQYS.

This chain links TRBV6-5 with TRBJ2-3; TRBD2 matches 8 bases. Germline CDR1 reads MNHEY; CDR2 reads SVGAGI. The V gene end was trimmed by 2 bases and the J gene end by 7 bases; junction bases not matched to a gene: 8. The CDR3 has 15 amino acids. DNA of the CDR3: TGTGCCAGCAGTTACGGGCGGGGGGCTGAGTATACGCAGTATTTT. It encodes CASSYGRGAEYTQYF.

This clonotype was detected only a few times. The chain links TRBV7-9 to TRBJ2-1, with TRBD2 matching 11 bases. The CDR3 length is 17 residues. V dropped 5 bases and J dropped 0; count of bases not matched to a gene: 6. Germline lookup yields CDR1 SEHNR and CDR2 FQNEAQ (reference sequence). CDR3 in amino acids: CASSRGTSGGSYNEQFF. The CDR3 nucleotides are TGTGCCAGCAGCAGAGGGACTAGCGGCGGCTCCTACAATGAGCAGTTCTTC.

The sample holds a few counts of this clonotype. V usage is TRBV10-3 and J usage is TRBJ1-3; no definite D call. The CDR3 runs to 13 residues. Between the trimmed V and J ends, which lost 0 bases and 4 bases, there was a span of 4 bases. Germline values: CDR1 ENHRY, CDR2 SYGVKD. For the CDR3, the DNA is TGTGCCATCAGTGAGTCTCTGGGAAACACCATATATTTT. Its translation is CAISESLGNTIYF.